This T cell receptor beta chain was captured by sequencing in a study of early T cells in non-severe SARS-CoV-2 infection. TCRdb fed the 5' RACE reads into MiXCR, producing one record per CDR3 protein. The sample has approximately 45,000 distinct CDR3 sequences, roughly 6% seen once. This CDR3 region has 14 residues. V was shortened by 6 bases and J by 3 bases, with 14 bases between the two germline ends. This clonotype is deemed medium-sized. This TCR came from an adult who was a healthcare worker with PCR-confirmed SARS-CoV-2 infection or an uninfected control (not recorded which). This rearrangement joins TRBV12-3 or TRBV12-4 to TRBJ1-2; no definite D call. Specimen: whole blood. CDR3 nucleotides: TGTGCCAGCAGCCCCTCACACAGCTACTATGGCTACACCTTC. It encodes CASSPSHSYYGYTF.